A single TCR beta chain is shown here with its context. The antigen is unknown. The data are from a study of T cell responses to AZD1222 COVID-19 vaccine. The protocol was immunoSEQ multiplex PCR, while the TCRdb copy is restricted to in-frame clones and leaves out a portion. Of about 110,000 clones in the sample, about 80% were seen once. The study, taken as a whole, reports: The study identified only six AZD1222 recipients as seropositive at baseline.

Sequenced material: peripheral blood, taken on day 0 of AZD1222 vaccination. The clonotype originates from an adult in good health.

The chain's CDR3 is CASSESTGRGRTQYF. CDR3 bases: TGTGCCAGCAGTGAATCGACGGGACGGGGCAGGACCCAGTACTTC. The chain combines TRBV6-1 with TRBJ2-5; the D gene could be TRBD1 or TRBD2 (5 bases each). This CDR3 comprises 15 residues. The V end lost 2 bases, the J end lost 7 bases, and 17 bases lay between the germline ends. Germline V gives CDR1 MNHNS, CDR2 SASEGT.